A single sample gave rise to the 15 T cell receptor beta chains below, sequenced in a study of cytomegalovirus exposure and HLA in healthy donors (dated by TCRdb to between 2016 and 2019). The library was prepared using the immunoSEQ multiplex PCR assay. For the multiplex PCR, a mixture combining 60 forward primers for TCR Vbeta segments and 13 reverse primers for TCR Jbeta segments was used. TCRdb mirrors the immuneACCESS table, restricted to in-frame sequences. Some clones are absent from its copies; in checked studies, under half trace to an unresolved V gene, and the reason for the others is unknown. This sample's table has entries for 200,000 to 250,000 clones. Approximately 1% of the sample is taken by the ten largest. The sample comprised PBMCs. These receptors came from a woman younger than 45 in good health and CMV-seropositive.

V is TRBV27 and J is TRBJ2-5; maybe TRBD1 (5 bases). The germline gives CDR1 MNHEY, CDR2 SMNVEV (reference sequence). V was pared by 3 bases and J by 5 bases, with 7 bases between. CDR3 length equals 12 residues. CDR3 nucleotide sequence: TGTGCCAGCAGTTTGCAGGGTGAGACCCAGTACTTC. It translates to CASSLQGETQYF.

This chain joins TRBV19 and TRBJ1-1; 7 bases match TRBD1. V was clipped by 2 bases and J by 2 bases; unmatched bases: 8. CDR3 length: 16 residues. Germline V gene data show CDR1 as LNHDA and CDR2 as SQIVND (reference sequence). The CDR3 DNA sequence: TGTGCCAGTAGTATAACCCCCGGGACAGCCAACACTGAAGCTTTCTTT. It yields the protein CASSITPGTANTEAFF. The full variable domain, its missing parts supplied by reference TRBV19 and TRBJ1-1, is DGGITQSPKYLFRKEGQNVTLSCEQNLNHDAMYWYRQDPGQGLRLIYYSQIVNDFQKGDIAEGYSVSREKKESFPLTVTSAQKNPTAFYLCASSITPGTANTEAFFGQGTRLTVV.

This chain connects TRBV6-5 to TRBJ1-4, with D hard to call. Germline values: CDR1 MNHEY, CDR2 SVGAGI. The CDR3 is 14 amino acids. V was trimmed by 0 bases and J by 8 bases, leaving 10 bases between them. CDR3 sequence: CASSYSSQYEKLFF. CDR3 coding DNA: TGTGCCAGCAGTTACTCTTCACAGTACGAAAAACTGTTTTTT.

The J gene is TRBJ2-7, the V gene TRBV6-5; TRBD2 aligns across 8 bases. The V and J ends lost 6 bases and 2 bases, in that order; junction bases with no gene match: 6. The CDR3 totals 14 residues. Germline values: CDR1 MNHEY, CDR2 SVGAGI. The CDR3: CASRKLAEPYEQYF. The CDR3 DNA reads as TGTGCCAGCAGGAAACTAGCGGAACCCTACGAGCAGTACTTC.

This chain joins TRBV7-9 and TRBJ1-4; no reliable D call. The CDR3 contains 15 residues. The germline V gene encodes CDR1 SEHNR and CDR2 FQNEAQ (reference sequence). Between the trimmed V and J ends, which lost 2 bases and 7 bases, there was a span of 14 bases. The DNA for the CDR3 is TGTGCCAGCAGCTTAATGCGAGGGTGGACTGAAAAACTGTTTTTT. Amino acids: CASSLMRGWTEKLFF.

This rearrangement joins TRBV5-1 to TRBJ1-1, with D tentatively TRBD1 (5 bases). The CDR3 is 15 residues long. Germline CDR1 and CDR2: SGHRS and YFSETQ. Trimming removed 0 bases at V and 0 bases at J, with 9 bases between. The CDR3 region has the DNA TGCGCCAGCAGCTTGGGGGGCCTGATGAACACTGAAGCTTTCTTT. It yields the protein CASSLGGLMNTEAFF.

In DNA form, the CDR3 reads TGTGCCAGCAGTGACACTGGGGCTTCACCCCTCCACTTT. Its translation: CASSDTGASPLHF. V is TRBV6-1 and J is TRBJ1-6, with D perhaps TRBD1 (5 bases). CDR3 size: 13 residues. V was pared by 3 bases and J by 9 bases, with 9 bases between. The germline V gene has CDR1 MNHNS and CDR2 SASEGT.

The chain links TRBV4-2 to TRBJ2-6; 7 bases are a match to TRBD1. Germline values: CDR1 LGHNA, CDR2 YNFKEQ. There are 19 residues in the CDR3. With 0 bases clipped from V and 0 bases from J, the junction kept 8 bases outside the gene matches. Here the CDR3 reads CASSQEKGATPSGANVLTF. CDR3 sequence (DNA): TGTGCCAGCAGCCAAGAGAAGGGGGCCACCCCCTCTGGGGCCAACGTCCTGACTTTC.

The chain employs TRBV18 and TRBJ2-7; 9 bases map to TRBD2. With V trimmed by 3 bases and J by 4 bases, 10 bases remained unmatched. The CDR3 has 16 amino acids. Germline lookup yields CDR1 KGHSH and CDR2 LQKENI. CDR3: CASSPDPGSGGYEQYF. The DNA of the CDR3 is TGTGCCAGCTCACCCGACCCGGGTAGCGGGGGTTACGAGCAGTACTTC.

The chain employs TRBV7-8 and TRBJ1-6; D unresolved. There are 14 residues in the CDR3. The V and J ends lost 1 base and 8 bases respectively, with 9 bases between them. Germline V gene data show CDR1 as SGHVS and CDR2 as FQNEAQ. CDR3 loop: CASSLDFPDSPLHF. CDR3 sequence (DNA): TGTGCCAGCAGCTTAGATTTCCCGGATTCACCCCTCCACTTT.

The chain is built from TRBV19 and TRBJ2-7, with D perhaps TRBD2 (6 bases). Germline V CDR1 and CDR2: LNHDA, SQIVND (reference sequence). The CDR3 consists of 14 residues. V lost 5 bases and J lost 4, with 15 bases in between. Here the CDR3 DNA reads TGTGCCAGTAGTGAACCGGGACTGACTTACGAGCAGTACTTC. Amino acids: CASSEPGLTYEQYF.

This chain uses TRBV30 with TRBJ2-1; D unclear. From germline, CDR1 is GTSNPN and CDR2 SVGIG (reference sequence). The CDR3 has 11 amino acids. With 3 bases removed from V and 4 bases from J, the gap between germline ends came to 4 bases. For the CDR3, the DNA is TGTGCCTGGAGCCCTTACAATGAGCAGTTCTTC. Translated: CAWSPYNEQFF.

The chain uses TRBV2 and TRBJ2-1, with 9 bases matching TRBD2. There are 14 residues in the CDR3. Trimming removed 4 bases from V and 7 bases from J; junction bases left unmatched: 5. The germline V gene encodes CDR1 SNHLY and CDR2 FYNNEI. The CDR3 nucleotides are TGTGCCAGCAGTGGAGTTAGCGGGGGAAATGAGCAGTTCTTC. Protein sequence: CASSGVSGGNEQFF. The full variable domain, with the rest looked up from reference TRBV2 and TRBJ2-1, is EPEVTQTPSHQVTQMGQEVILRCVPISNHLYFYWYRQILGQKVEFLVSFYNNEISEKSEIFDDQFSVERPDGSNFTLKIRSTKLEDSAMYFCASSGVSGGNEQFFGPGTRLTVL.

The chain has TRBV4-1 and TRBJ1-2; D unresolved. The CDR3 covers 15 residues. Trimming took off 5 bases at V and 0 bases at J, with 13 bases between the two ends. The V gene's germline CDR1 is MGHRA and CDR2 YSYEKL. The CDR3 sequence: CASSEPVDPNYGYTF. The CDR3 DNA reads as TGCGCCAGCAGCGAACCGGTTGATCCTAACTATGGCTACACCTTC.

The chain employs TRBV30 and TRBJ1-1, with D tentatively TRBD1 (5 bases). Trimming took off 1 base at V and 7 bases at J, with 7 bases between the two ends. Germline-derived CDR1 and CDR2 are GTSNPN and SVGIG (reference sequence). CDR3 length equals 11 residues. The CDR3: CAWSGQFEAFF. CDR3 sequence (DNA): TGTGCCTGGAGTGGACAGTTTGAAGCTTTCTTT.